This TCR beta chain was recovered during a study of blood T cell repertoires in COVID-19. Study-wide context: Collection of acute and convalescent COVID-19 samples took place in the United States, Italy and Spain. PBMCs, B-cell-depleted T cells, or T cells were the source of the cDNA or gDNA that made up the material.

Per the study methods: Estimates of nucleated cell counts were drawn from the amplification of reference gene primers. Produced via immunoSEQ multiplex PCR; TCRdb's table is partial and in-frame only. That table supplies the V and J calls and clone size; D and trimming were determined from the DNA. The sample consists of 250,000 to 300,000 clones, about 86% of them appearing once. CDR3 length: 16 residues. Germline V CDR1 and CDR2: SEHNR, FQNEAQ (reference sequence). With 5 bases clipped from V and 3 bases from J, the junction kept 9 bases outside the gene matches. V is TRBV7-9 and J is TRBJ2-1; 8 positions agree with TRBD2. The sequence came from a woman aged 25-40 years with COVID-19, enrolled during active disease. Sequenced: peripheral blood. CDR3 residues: CASSPTQAGVYNEQFF. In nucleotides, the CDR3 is TGTGCCAGCAGCCCGACGCAAGCGGGGGTCTACAATGAGCAGTTCTTC.